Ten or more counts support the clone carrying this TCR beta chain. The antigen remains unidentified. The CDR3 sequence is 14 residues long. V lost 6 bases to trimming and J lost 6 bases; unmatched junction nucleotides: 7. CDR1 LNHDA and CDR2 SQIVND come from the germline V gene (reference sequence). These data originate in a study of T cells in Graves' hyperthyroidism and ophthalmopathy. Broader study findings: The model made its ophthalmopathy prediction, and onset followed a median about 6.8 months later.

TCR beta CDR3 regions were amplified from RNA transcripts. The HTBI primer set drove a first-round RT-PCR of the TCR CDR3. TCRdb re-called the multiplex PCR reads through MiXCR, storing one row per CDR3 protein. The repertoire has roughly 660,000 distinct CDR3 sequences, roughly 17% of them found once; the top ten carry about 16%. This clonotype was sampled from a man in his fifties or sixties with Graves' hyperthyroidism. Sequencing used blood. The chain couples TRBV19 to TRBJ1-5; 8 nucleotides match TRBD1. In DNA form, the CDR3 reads TGTGCCAGTAGCAGCCAGGGGGCGGGTCAGCCCCAGCATTTT. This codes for CASSSQGAGQPQHF.